These 9 T cell receptor beta chains originate from one sample sequenced in a study of blood T cell repertoires in COVID-19. TCRdb's copy holds only in-frame clones and misses some; the assay was immunoSEQ multiplex PCR. The sample holds roughly 250,000 clones, roughly 88% seen once. What was sequenced was peripheral blood. The receptors come from a woman aged 35 to 49 who had recovered from COVID-19.

A single count supports this clone. This rearrangement joins TRBV7-3 to TRBJ2-5, with 9 positions matching TRBD1. Germline CDR1 and CDR2: SGHTA and FQGTGA. The CDR3 is made up of 15 amino acids. V trimming: 5 bases; J trimming: 1 base; junction bases outside the gene matches: 5. CDR3 DNA: TGTGCCAGCAGCCCGGGACAGGGCTTCCAAGAGACCCAGTACTTC. This codes for CASSPGQGFQETQYF.

This chain uses TRBV5-1 with TRBJ2-7; TRBD1 might be the D (6 bases). Germline CDR1 and CDR2: SGHRS and YFSETQ. CDR3 length: 15 residues. V was clipped by 1 base and J by 5 bases, with 16 bases between them. The CDR3 bases are TGCGCCAGCAGCTTGAAACAGGGAAGGGCCCACGAGCAGTACTTC. Encoded protein: CASSLKQGRAHEQYF.

The count of this clone is one. Written as DNA, the CDR3 is TGTGCCAGTAGTATAGCTCGGGTTGGGTACGAGCAGTACTTC. Translation: CASSIARVGYEQYF. The genes are TRBV19 and TRBJ2-7; D not certain. From germline, CDR1 is LNHDA and CDR2 SQIVND (reference sequence). The CDR3 sequence is 14 residues long. The V and J ends lost 1 base and 4 bases respectively, with 11 bases between them.

The chain links TRBV4-3 to TRBJ2-7, with 11 positions matching TRBD1. The CDR3 has 17 amino acids. The trim removed 0 bases at V and 6 bases at J, leaving 10 bases unmatched. In germline, CDR1 is LGHNA, CDR2 YSLEER. In DNA form, the CDR3 reads TGCGCCAGCAGCCAAGATCTAAGGGGGACAGGGGGACTCGAGCAGTACTTC. Encoded protein: CASSQDLRGTGGLEQYF.

CDR3 protein: CASSVRDTQYF. CDR3 DNA: TGTGCCAGTTCTGTGCGCGATACGCAGTATTTT. J is TRBJ2-3 and V is TRBV12-3 or TRBV12-4; unclear D gene. V was shortened by 9 bases and J by 6 bases, with 10 bases between the two germline ends. This CDR3 spans 11 amino acids.

J is TRBJ1-6 and V is TRBV20-1; 7 bases are shared with TRBD1. The CDR3 consists of 14 residues. J was trimmed by 7 bases and V by 3 bases; bases with no gene match: 6. Germline V CDR1 and CDR2: DFQATT, SNEGSKA (reference sequence). This CDR3 reads CSASRQGGNSPLHF. CDR3 DNA: TGCAGTGCTAGTCGCCAGGGGGGAAATTCACCCCTCCACTTT.

The CDR3 sequence is CASSPRTGPYNEQFF. The CDR3 bases are TGTGCCAGCTCACCGAGGACAGGGCCCTACAATGAGCAGTTCTTC. The chain couples TRBV18 to TRBJ2-1; 8 positions match TRBD1. Trimming removed 3 bases from V and 2 bases from J; junction bases left unmatched: 3. CDR3 length: 15 residues. The germline gives CDR1 KGHSH, CDR2 LQKENI.

The chain employs TRBV6-1 and TRBJ1-6; TRBD1 matches 7 bases. After removal of 4 bases from V and 1 base from J, the junction contained 4 bases not matched to a gene. CDR1 is MNHNS, CDR2 SASEGT, per germline. The CDR3 runs 16 residues. In nucleotides, the CDR3 is TGTGCCAGCAGTGTGACAGGGATTTCCTATAATTCACCCCTCCACTTT. Its translation: CASSVTGISYNSPLHF.

The CDR3 nucleotides are TGTGCCAGCAGCTTGGACTCCGGGACAGGGGGCCTTAGCTCCTACGAGCAGTACTTC. The encoded protein is CASSLDSGTGGLSSYEQYF. The chain is built from TRBV5-6 and TRBJ2-7; 12 bases map to TRBD1. Trimming removed 0 bases from V and 0 bases from J; junction bases left unmatched: 10. This CDR3 contains 19 residues. CDR1 SGHDT and CDR2 YYEEEE come from the germline V gene.